The 28 T cell receptor beta chains presented below share a single source sample, sequenced in a study of blood T cell repertoires in COVID-19. Data came from immunoSEQ multiplex PCR; TCRdb stores just in-frame clones and leaves some out. The sample contains more than 90,000 clones, 65% to 85% of which appear only once. The source material was peripheral blood. Receptors were obtained from a woman between 65 and 79 years old with acute or convalescent COVID-19.

This chain joins TRBV7-8 and TRBJ2-7, with 7 bases identical to TRBD2. Germline V gene data show CDR1 as SGHVS and CDR2 as FQNEAQ. This CDR3 spans 15 amino acids. J gave up 2 bases and V 3 bases, and 7 bases lay outside the gene matches. The CDR3 loop is CASSLGASGAYEQYF. CDR3 nucleotides: TGTGCCAGCAGCTTGGGCGCTAGCGGCGCCTACGAGCAGTACTTC.

CDR3 DNA: TGTGCCAGCAGTGTCCAGGGGCGCGGGCCCACAGATACGCAGTATTTT. Translating gives CASSVQGRGPTDTQYF. The rearrangement links TRBV2 to TRBJ2-3; D might be TRBD1 (6 bases). CDR1 and CDR2 from the germline V gene are SNHLY and FYNNEI. There are 16 residues in the CDR3. V shed 4 bases and J shed 2 bases, with 16 bases lying between them.

The chain is built from TRBV7-9 and TRBJ2-3; D is possibly TRBD2 (6 bases). Germline V lookup: CDR1 SEHNR, CDR2 FQNEAQ (reference sequence). There are 13 residues in the CDR3. The V end lost 0 bases, the J end lost 8 bases, and 9 bases lay between the germline ends. The CDR3 sequence is CASSLAGGSTQYF. The CDR3 coding sequence is TGTGCCAGCAGCTTAGCCGGAGGGTCTACGCAGTATTTT.

The table lists this clone with a count of one. This chain links TRBV11-2 with TRBJ1-1; the D gene is possibly TRBD1 (5 bases). V was clipped by 6 bases and J by 4 bases, with 15 bases between them. CDR1 and CDR2 (germline): SGHAT, FQNNGV. The length of the CDR3 is 14 residues. The CDR3 bases are TGTGCCAGCAGTGTTCAGGGAGGTGGCACTGAAGCTTTCTTT. This sequence encodes CASSVQGGGTEAFF.

V is TRBV4-2 and J is TRBJ2-1, with TRBD2 matching 8 bases. The CDR3 length is 16 residues. The J segment lost 4 bases and the V segment lost 3 bases, leaving 8 bases of the junction unmatched. Per germline, CDR1 LGHNA and CDR2 YNFKEQ. The CDR3 spells CASSHEGGGPYNEQFF. Here the CDR3 DNA reads TGTGCCAGCAGCCACGAAGGCGGGGGGCCTTACAATGAGCAGTTCTTC.

The chain is built from TRBV6-1 and TRBJ2-3, with 12 bases aligning to TRBD1. V was pared by 1 base and J by 2 bases, with 7 bases of the junction left unmatched. The germline CDR1 and CDR2 sequences are MNHNS and SASEGT. The length of the CDR3 is 18 residues. This CDR3 reads CASSEGPGTGGFTDTQYF. DNA of the CDR3: TGTGCCAGCAGTGAAGGTCCCGGGACAGGGGGCTTCACAGATACGCAGTATTTT.

V gene TRBV6-1 combines with J gene TRBJ2-7; weak D call: TRBD2 (5 bases). Trimming took 3 bases from V and 3 from J, leaving 15 bases between them. Germline loops: CDR1 MNHNS, CDR2 SASEGT. The CDR3 consists of 15 residues. The CDR3 coding sequence is TGTGCCAGCAGTGAGAGGCTGCTTGGAGGCTACGAGCAGTACTTC. As protein: CASSERLLGGYEQYF.

V and J are TRBV28 and TRBJ1-2; 8 nucleotides match TRBD1. The trim removed 8 bases at V and 1 base at J, leaving 12 bases unmatched. This CDR3 region has 16 residues. Germline CDR1 reads MDHEN; CDR2 reads SYDVKM. The CDR3 region is CASSFERTGNNYGYTF. The DNA of the CDR3 is TGTGCCAGCTCCTTTGAGAGGACAGGGAATAACTATGGCTACACCTTC.

J is TRBJ1-5 and V is TRBV3-1 (or the pseudogene TRBV3-2); tentatively, D is TRBD1 (6 bases). This CDR3 contains 14 residues. Trimming stripped 6 bases from V and 4 bases from J, with 13 bases between. Germline loops: CDR1 LGHDT, CDR2 YNNKEL (reference sequence). The DNA for the CDR3 is TGTGCCAGCAGTTTTAGGGGGGGAAATCAGCCCCAGCATTTT. It yields the protein CASSFRGGNQPQHF.

This sequence joins TRBV2 and TRBJ1-5; D gene unclear. V was shortened by 8 bases and J by 0 bases, with 14 bases between the two germline ends. This CDR3 has 15 residues. The germline V gene encodes CDR1 SNHLY and CDR2 FYNNEI. DNA of the CDR3: TGTGCCAGCGGTAGGTCACAGAATAGCAATCAGCCCCAGCATTTT. This sequence encodes CASGRSQNSNQPQHF.

J is TRBJ1-5 and V is TRBV19, with TRBD1 matching over 8 bases. The CDR3 loop spans 14 amino acids. The trim removed 3 bases at V and 2 bases at J, leaving 0 bases unmatched. In germline, CDR1 is LNHDA, CDR2 SQIVND (reference sequence). The CDR3 region has the DNA TGTGCCAGTAGTATGACAGGGGGCAATCAGCCCCAGCATTTT. Encoded protein: CASSMTGGNQPQHF.

This clone was detected a few times. The chain couples TRBV5-1 to TRBJ2-2; D perhaps matches TRBD2 (5 bases). CDR3 length: 14 amino acids. Trimming pared 0 bases from V and 6 bases from J, leaving 9 bases between. Germline CDR1 SGHRS, CDR2 YFSETQ. CDR3 DNA sequence: TGCGCCAGCAGCTTGGATCGGGGTGCCGGGGAGCTGTTTTTT. Protein: CASSLDRGAGELFF.

The chain's CDR3 is CSVGGASGHQETQYF. The CDR3 DNA reads as TGCAGCGTTGGGGGGGCTAGCGGGCACCAAGAGACCCAGTACTTC. The rearrangement uses TRBV29-1 and TRBJ2-5; 8 nucleotides match TRBD2. Trimming cost V 4 bases and J 0 bases; bases outside gene matches: 7. From germline, CDR1 is SQVTM and CDR2 ANQGSEA. The CDR3 is 15 residues long.

J is TRBJ1-2 and V is TRBV7-2; 9 positions match TRBD1. V lost 6 bases, J lost 1 base, and 6 bases stayed unmatched. The CDR3 totals 15 residues. CDR1 and CDR2 from the germline V gene are SGHTA and FQGNSA. The CDR3 is CASSPGTGINYGYTF. CDR3 DNA: TGTGCCAGCAGTCCCGGGACAGGGATTAACTATGGCTACACCTTC.

The chain is built from TRBV6-1 and TRBJ2-1, with a weak D call TRBD1 (5 bases). Germline V gene data show CDR1 as MNHNS and CDR2 as SASEGT. Trimming pared 1 base from V and 9 bases from J, leaving 13 bases between. This CDR3 is 14 amino acids long. Here the CDR3 DNA reads TGTGCCAGCAGTGAAGGCAGTAGGGGTGGTGAGCAGTTCTTC. It translates to CASSEGSRGGEQFF.

CDR3 amino acids: CASSPMRAEVSYEQYF. CDR3 DNA sequence: TGTGCCAGCAGCCCAATGCGGGCAGAAGTCTCCTACGAGCAGTACTTC. The chain employs TRBV28 and TRBJ2-7; D is perhaps TRBD2 (5 bases). Germline V lookup: CDR1 MDHEN, CDR2 SYDVKM. The CDR3 spans 16 residues. V was clipped by 6 bases and J by 0 bases, with 18 bases between them.

V gene TRBV6-5 combines with J gene TRBJ1-4, with 7 nucleotides matching TRBD1. This CDR3 is built from 15 residues. With 0 bases clipped from V and 5 bases from J, the junction kept 3 bases outside the gene matches. Germline V gene data show CDR1 as MNHEY and CDR2 as SVGAGI. CDR3 loop: CASSYSLQGNEKLFF. The CDR3 bases are TGTGCCAGCAGTTACTCGCTACAGGGGAATGAAAAACTGTTTTTT.

The J gene is TRBJ2-3, the V gene TRBV10-3, with D tentatively TRBD2 (5 bases). This CDR3 has 13 amino acids. Germline loops: CDR1 ENHRY, CDR2 SYGVKD. V was pared by 4 bases and J by 6 bases, with 11 bases between. CDR3 sequence reads: CAISALGEDTQYF. The CDR3 coding sequence is TGTGCCATCAGTGCCCTCGGGGAGGATACGCAGTATTTT.

This clone was counted only a few times. The V gene is TRBV3-1 (or the pseudogene TRBV3-2), the J gene TRBJ2-1; 7 positions match TRBD2. Germline V gives CDR1 LGHDT, CDR2 YNNKEL (reference sequence). Trimming removed 6 bases from V and 5 bases from J; junction bases left unmatched: 13. The CDR3 totals 16 residues. Here the CDR3 DNA reads TGTGCCAGCAGAAGGGGATGGGGGGGTAAAGACAATGAGCAGTTCTTC. It yields the protein CASRRGWGGKDNEQFF.

The chain employs TRBV19 and TRBJ1-5, with 8 bases that match TRBD1. The CDR3 is 16 residues long. Trimming at V came to 3 bases and at J to 6 bases, leaving 10 bases not matched to a gene. From germline, CDR1 is LNHDA and CDR2 SQIVND (reference sequence). Here the CDR3 DNA reads TGTGCCAGTAGTATTAAGGGGACAGGTGGGTTTCAGCCCCAGCATTTT. This sequence encodes CASSIKGTGGFQPQHF.

With respect to this clone: Other DNA sequences of this sample code for an identical CDR3. The chain recombines TRBV30 with TRBJ1-1, with D uncertain. This CDR3 has 10 amino acids. Germline V gene sequence: CDR1 GTSNPN, CDR2 SVGIG (reference sequence). The V gene lost 5 bases and the J gene lost 2 bases, with 3 bases spanning the gap. CDR3 nucleotide sequence: TGTGCCTGGCAAAACACTGAAGCTTTCTTT. Amino acids: CAWQNTEAFF. The full variable domain, its missing parts supplied by reference TRBV30 and TRBJ1-1, is SQTIHQWPATLVQPVGSPLSLECTVEGTSNPNLYWYRQAAGRGLQLLFYSVGIGQISSEVPQNLSASRPQDRQFILSSKKLLLSDSGFYLCAWQNTEAFFGQGTRLTVV.

This clone was seen more than once but under ten times. This chain connects TRBV5-4 to TRBJ1-5; D call uncertain. This CDR3 has 14 amino acids. V was cut by 0 bases and J by 7 bases, with 11 bases left in between. CDR1 and CDR2 from the germline V gene are SGHNT and YYREEE (reference sequence). The DNA of the CDR3 is TGTGCCAGCAGCTTGGCGGGAACCTCACAGCCCCAGCATTTT. As protein: CASSLAGTSQPQHF.

The rearrangement links TRBV9 to TRBJ1-2; D is unclear. The CDR3 totals 15 residues. V was clipped by 0 bases and J by 6 bases, with 15 bases between them. Germline CDR1 is SGDLS and CDR2 is YYNGEE. DNA of the CDR3: TGTGCCAGCAGCGTAGCGACGGGAATGTCGGATGGCTACACCTTC. It encodes CASSVATGMSDGYTF.

V usage is TRBV3-1 (or the pseudogene TRBV3-2) and J usage is TRBJ2-7, with D possibly TRBD1 on 5 matching bases. Trimming stripped 4 bases from V and 6 bases from J, with 16 bases between. CDR3 length: 14 amino acids. The germline V gene has CDR1 LGHDT and CDR2 YNNKEL (reference sequence). DNA of the CDR3: TGTGCCAGCAGCCCCAGGGATAGGGAAGGCGAGCAGTACTTC. It codes for CASSPRDREGEQYF.

The chain recombines TRBV19 with TRBJ2-3; D is undetermined. CDR3 size: 14 residues. CDR1 and CDR2 (germline): LNHDA, SQIVND (reference sequence). V was clipped by 5 bases and J by 0 bases, with 9 bases between them. CDR3 nucleotides: TGTGCCAGTAGTCCTAGTTCTAGCACAGATACGCAGTATTTT. Its protein product is CASSPSSSTDTQYF.

The rearrangement joins TRBV19 to TRBJ2-1; 9 nucleotides align to TRBD2. CDR1 and CDR2 (germline): LNHDA, SQIVND (reference sequence). The ends lost 3 bases at V and 7 bases at J; junction bases unmatched: 7. This CDR3 comprises 15 residues. CDR3 nucleotide sequence: TGTGCCAGTAGTATGATAGCGGGGGCGGGGAATGAGCAGTTCTTC. Protein: CASSMIAGAGNEQFF.

V usage is TRBV7-2 and J usage is TRBJ1-1, with D possibly TRBD1 on 5 matching bases. V shed 3 bases and J shed 0 bases, with 8 bases lying between them. CDR1 and CDR2 from the germline V gene are SGHTA and FQGNSA. The CDR3 has 14 residues. CDR3 region: CASSFGGVNTEAFF. Here the CDR3 DNA reads TGTGCCAGCAGCTTTGGAGGGGTGAACACTGAAGCTTTCTTT. Supplemented by reference TRBV7-2 and TRBJ1-1, the full variable domain reads GAGVSQSPSNKVTEKGKDVELRCDPISGHTALYWYRQSLGQGLEFLIYFQGNSAPDKSGLPSDRFSAERTGGSVSTLTIQRTQQEDSAVYLCASSFGGVNTEAFFGQGTRLTVV.

This chain connects TRBV5-6 to TRBJ1-1, with 7 bases identical to TRBD1. The CDR3 is 16 amino acids. Unmatched junction bases numbered 5, after V lost 0 bases and J lost 0 bases. Germline CDR1 reads SGHDT; CDR2 reads YYEEEE. CDR3 DNA sequence: TGTGCCAGCAGCTTGGCGACAGGGCTTATGAACACTGAAGCTTTCTTT. It encodes CASSLATGLMNTEAFF.